A selection of T cell receptor beta chains follows, all from one sample in a study of control samples from healthy donors and cancer patients. TCRdb's table, derived via immunoSEQ multiplex PCR, lists solely in-frame clones and lacks some. Among under 130,000 clones listed, 83% were seen once. Material: blood. All receptors come from a woman in her forties or fifties in good health. The CDR3 runs from the conserved cysteine through the conserved F or W. D genes are given only for firm matches. Clone size appears in some rows only: once, few, many, or a class for an expanded clone.

CDR3 protein,CDR3 DNA,V gene,D gene,clone size,J gene
CASSRGTVGDTQYF,TGTGCCAGCAGTCGCGGGACCGTGGGAGATACGCAGTATTTT,TRBV2,-,-,TRBJ2-3
CASSVEQGSYNEQFF,TGTGCCAGCAGCGTAGAACAGGGCTCCTACAATGAGCAGTTCTTC,TRBV9,-,-,TRBJ2-1
CASSLEAGVNEQFF,TGCGCCAGCAGCTTGGAGGCAGGGGTCAATGAGCAGTTCTTC,TRBV5-1,-,-,TRBJ2-1
CASERGRSNQPQHF,TGTGCCAGTGAACGGGGTCGTAGCAATCAGCCCCAGCATTTT,TRBV19,-,-,TRBJ1-5
CASSPRLAGGVDTQYF,TGTGCCAGCAGCCCCCGACTAGCGGGGGGTGTAGATACGCAGTATTTT,TRBV9,TRBD2,-,TRBJ2-3
CASSSDRAGQPQHF,TGTGCCAGCAGCTCCGACAGGGCTGGTCAGCCCCAGCATTTT,TRBV7-8,TRBD1,once,TRBJ1-5
CASSPSDRLGEKLFF,TGTGCCAGCAGCCCGTCGGACAGGTTGGGTGAAAAACTGTTTTTT,TRBV14,TRBD1,-,TRBJ1-4
CASSVSQGEGYTF,TGCGCCAGCAGCGTCTCCCAGGGCGAGGGCTACACCTTC,TRBV5-1,-,-,TRBJ1-2
CASSPGIAGSETQYF,TGTGCCAGCAGCCCAGGGATAGCGGGATCTGAGACCCAGTACTTC,TRBV7-3,TRBD2,few,TRBJ2-5
CASSGAGTSNQPQHF,TGTGCCAGCAGCGGGGCAGGGACGAGCAATCAGCCCCAGCATTTT,TRBV9,-,-,TRBJ1-5
CSVVRGAEETQYF,TGCAGCGTTGTTCGGGGGGCTGAAGAGACCCAGTACTTC,TRBV29-1,-,-,TRBJ2-5
CASSLTQNQPQHF,TGTGCCAGCAGCTTAACCCAAAATCAGCCCCAGCATTTT,TRBV7-9,-,-,TRBJ1-5
CASSSGTGGGYEQFF,TGTGCCAGCAGTTCCGGGACAGGGGGAGGGTATGAGCAGTTCTTC,TRBV7-6,TRBD1,-,TRBJ2-1
CASVGGQLPEQYF,TGTGCCAGCGTCGGAGGACAGTTGCCGGAGCAGTACTTC,TRBV28,-,-,TRBJ2-7
CASSRLDRGEAGELFF,TGTGCCAGCTCACGACTCGACAGGGGTGAGGCCGGGGAGCTGTTTTTT,TRBV18,TRBD1,-,TRBJ2-2
CATSRDRPGNEKLFF,TGTGCCACCAGCAGAGATCGCCCCGGTAATGAAAAACTGTTTTTT,TRBV15,-,-,TRBJ1-4
CASSSIGTGVSYNSPLHF,TGCGCCAGCAGCTCCATTGGGACAGGGGTCTCCTATAATTCACCCCTCCACTTT,TRBV5-1,TRBD1,-,TRBJ1-6
CAWSVGYGNTEAFF,TGTGCCTGGAGTGTGGGGTATGGGAACACTGAAGCTTTCTTT,TRBV30,-,once,TRBJ1-1
CASSPWGGETQYF,TGTGCCAGCTCACCTTGGGGGGGAGAGACCCAGTACTTC,TRBV18,TRBD2,-,TRBJ2-5
CASSLNRGQSGYTF,TGTGCCAGCAGCTTGAACAGGGGGCAGTCTGGCTACACCTTC,TRBV5-6,TRBD1,-,TRBJ1-2
CSASWGSLNEQFF,TGCAGTGCTAGTTGGGGTAGCCTCAATGAGCAGTTCTTC,TRBV20-1,-,once,TRBJ2-1
CASKRRGRATGELFF,TGTGCCAGTAAAAGGAGGGGGCGGGCAACCGGGGAGCTGTTTTTT,TRBV19,-,-,TRBJ2-2
CASSHRSGRDTDTQYF,TGTGCCAGCAGCCACCGTAGCGGGAGAGACACAGATACGCAGTATTTT,TRBV11-3,TRBD2,-,TRBJ2-3
CASSLGRQDGYTF,TGTGCCAGCAGCCTGGGACGGCAGGATGGCTACACCTTC,TRBV5-6,-,-,TRBJ1-2
CASSLIIEAGSEAFF,TGTGCCAGCAGTTTAATAATAGAGGCGGGATCTGAAGCTTTCTTT,TRBV28,-,-,TRBJ1-1
CASSEFRSGGEQYF,TGTGCCAGCAGCGAGTTTCGGTCGGGAGGCGAGCAGTACTTC,TRBV11-2,TRBD2,few,TRBJ2-7
CASSGPLGQLYGYTF,TGTGCCAGCAGCGGCCCATTGGGACAGCTCTATGGCTACACCTTC,TRBV5-4,TRBD1,-,TRBJ1-2
CASSDGTSGTDTQYF,TGTGCCAGCAGTGACGGGACTAGCGGCACAGATACGCAGTATTTT,TRBV6-4,TRBD2,few,TRBJ2-3
CASSPLTSGGLDTQYF,TGTGCCAGCAGCCCGTTGACTAGCGGGGGGTTGGATACGCAGTATTTT,TRBV3-1/TRBV3-2,TRBD2,-,TRBJ2-3
CASSHGKRQGFTGELFF,TGTGCCAGCTCGCACGGGAAAAGGCAGGGGTTCACCGGGGAGCTGTTTTTT,TRBV18,-,-,TRBJ2-2
CASRAAGQATPLHF,TGTGCCAGTAGGGCCGCGGGACAGGCTACACCTCTCCACTTT,TRBV19,TRBD1,once,TRBJ1-6
CASSPNSYEQYF,TGTGCCAGCAGCCCCAACTCCTACGAGCAGTACTTC,TRBV14,-,-,TRBJ2-7
CASSSQRGSTDTQYF,TGTGCCAGCAGCTCCCAGCGGGGGAGCACAGATACGCAGTATTTT,TRBV7-9,TRBD2,-,TRBJ2-3
CASSPSGGPTYEQYF,TGTGCCAGCAGTCCTAGCGGGGGGCCTACCTACGAGCAGTACTTC,TRBV27,TRBD2,-,TRBJ2-7
CASRRDLGYTF,TGTGCCAGCAGGCGAGATCTTGGCTACACCTTC,TRBV6-6,-,-,TRBJ1-2
CASSTRRRDLGDTQYF,TGTGCCAGCAGTACCCGGCGAAGGGACCTTGGGGATACGCAGTATTTT,TRBV7-2,-,-,TRBJ2-3
CASSSELIDTQYF,TGTGCCAGCAGCTCGGAGCTGATAGATACGCAGTATTTT,TRBV7-3,-,-,TRBJ2-3
CASSAATGASTDTQYF,TGTGCCAGCAGCGCCGCGACAGGGGCTAGCACAGATACGCAGTATTTT,TRBV9,TRBD1,-,TRBJ2-3
CASSYLGTGAGNTQYF,TGTGCCAGCAGTTACCTCGGGACAGGGGCTGGGAATACGCAGTATTTT,TRBV6-2/TRBV6-3,TRBD1,-,TRBJ2-3
CASSQTGTTGGQYF,TGCGCCAGCAGCCAGACCGGGACAACTGGTGGGCAGTACTTC,TRBV4-3,-,-,TRBJ2-7
CSASVASGGTQETQYF,TGCAGTGCTAGTGTCGCTAGCGGGGGGACTCAAGAGACCCAGTACTTC,TRBV20-1,TRBD2,-,TRBJ2-5
CASSSGLAGITYEQYF,TGTGCCAGCAGCTCTGGACTAGCGGGGATTACCTACGAGCAGTACTTC,TRBV5-4,TRBD2,-,TRBJ2-7
CAWKLNRQGNSPLHF,TGTGCCTGGAAGCTTAATAGACAGGGGAATTCACCCCTCCACTTT,TRBV30,TRBD1,-,TRBJ1-6
CASSLVLAGVKDTQYF,TGCGCCAGCAGCTTGGTGCTAGCGGGAGTAAAAGATACGCAGTATTTT,TRBV5-1,TRBD2,-,TRBJ2-3
CASSNGGGAFF,TGTGCCAGCAGTAACGGGGGAGGAGCTTTCTTT,TRBV6-2/TRBV6-3,-,few,TRBJ1-1
CASSLGHLPSEQYF,TGTGCCAGCAGCTTGGGACACCTACCCTCCGAGCAGTACTTC,TRBV5-6,-,-,TRBJ2-7